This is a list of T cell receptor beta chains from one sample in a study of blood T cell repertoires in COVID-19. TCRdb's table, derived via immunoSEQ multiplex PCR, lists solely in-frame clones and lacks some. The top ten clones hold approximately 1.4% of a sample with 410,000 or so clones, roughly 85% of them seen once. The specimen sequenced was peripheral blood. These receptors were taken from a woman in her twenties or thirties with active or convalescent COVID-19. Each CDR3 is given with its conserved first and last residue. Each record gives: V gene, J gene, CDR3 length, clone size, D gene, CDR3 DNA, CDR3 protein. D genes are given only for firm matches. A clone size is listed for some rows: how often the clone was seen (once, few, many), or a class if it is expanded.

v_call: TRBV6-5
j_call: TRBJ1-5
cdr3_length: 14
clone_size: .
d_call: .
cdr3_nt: TGTGCCAGCAATTTCGACTCCTCCGGCCAGCCCCAGCATTTT
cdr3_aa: CASNFDSSGQPQHF

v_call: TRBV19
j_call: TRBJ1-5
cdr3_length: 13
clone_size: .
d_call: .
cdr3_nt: TGTGCCAGTAGTTCACATAGCAATCAGCCCCAGCATTTT
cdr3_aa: CASSSHSNQPQHF

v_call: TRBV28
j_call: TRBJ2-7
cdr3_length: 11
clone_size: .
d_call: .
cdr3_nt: TGTGCCAGCAGTTCTCTCCACGAGCAGTACTTC
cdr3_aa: CASSSLHEQYF

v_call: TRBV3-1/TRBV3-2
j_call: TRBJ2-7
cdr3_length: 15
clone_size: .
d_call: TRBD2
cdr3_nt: TGTGCCAGCAGCCAGGGACTAGCGGGAGGTGTTGAGCAGTACTTC
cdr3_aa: CASSQGLAGGVEQYF

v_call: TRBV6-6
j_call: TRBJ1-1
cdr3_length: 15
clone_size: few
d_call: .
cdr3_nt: TGTGCCAGCAGTTACATTCAGGGAAGAAACACTGAAGCTTTCTTT
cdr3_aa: CASSYIQGRNTEAFF

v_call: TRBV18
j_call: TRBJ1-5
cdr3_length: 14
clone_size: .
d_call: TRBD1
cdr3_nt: TGTGCCAGCTCACCGGGACAGGGGAATCAGCCCCAGCATTTT
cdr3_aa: CASSPGQGNQPQHF

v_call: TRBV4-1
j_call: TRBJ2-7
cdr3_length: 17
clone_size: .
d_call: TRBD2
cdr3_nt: TGCGCCAGCAGCCAAGGCTGGCTAGCGGGAAGCTCCTACGAGCAGTACTTC
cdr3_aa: CASSQGWLAGSSYEQYF

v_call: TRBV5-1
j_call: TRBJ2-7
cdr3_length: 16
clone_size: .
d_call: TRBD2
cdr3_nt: TGCGCCAGCAGAGCAGGGGCTCGGACTAGCCTCTACGAGCAGTACTTC
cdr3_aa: CASRAGARTSLYEQYF

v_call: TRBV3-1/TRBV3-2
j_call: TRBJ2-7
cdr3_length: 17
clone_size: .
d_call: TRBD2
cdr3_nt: TGTGCCAGCAGCCGTCATACCGGGACTAGCGGTTCCTACGAGCAGTACTTC
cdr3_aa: CASSRHTGTSGSYEQYF

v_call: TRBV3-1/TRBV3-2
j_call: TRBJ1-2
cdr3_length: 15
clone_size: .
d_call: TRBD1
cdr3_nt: TGTGCCAGCAGCCCGGCCGGGACAGGGTCCTATGGCTACACCTTC
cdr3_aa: CASSPAGTGSYGYTF

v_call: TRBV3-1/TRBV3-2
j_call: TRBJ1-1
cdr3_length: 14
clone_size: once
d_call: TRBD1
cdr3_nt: TGTGCCAGCAGCCCGGGACAGCAGAACACTGAAGCTTTCTTT
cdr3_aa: CASSPGQQNTEAFF

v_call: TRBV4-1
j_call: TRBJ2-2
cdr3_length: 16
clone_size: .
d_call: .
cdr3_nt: TGCGCCAGCAGCCGCGGCACACGGGGGTACACCGGGGAGCTGTTTTTT
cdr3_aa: CASSRGTRGYTGELFF

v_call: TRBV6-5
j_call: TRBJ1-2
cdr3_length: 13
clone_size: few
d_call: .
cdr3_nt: TGTGCCAGCAGCTTATTCTCAGGAGGTGGCTACACCTTC
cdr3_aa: CASSLFSGGGYTF

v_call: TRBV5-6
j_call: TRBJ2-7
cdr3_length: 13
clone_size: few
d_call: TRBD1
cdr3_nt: TGTGCCAGCAGCCCTGACAGGGGCTACGAGCAGTACTTC
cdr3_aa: CASSPDRGYEQYF

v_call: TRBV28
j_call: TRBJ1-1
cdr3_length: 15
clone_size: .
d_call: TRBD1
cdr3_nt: TGTGCCAGCCTTATTACAGGGGGCGATGACACTGAAGCTTTCTTT
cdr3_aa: CASLITGGDDTEAFF

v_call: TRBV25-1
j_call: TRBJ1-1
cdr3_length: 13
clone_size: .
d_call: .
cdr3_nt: TGTGCCAGCACTCCACAGAAGAACACTGAAGCTTTCTTT
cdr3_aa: CASTPQKNTEAFF

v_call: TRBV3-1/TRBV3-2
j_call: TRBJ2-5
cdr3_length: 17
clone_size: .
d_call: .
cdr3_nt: TGTGCCAGCAGCCAAGATCCCGGTGGTCTGATCCAAGAGACCCAGTACTTC
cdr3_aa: CASSQDPGGLIQETQYF

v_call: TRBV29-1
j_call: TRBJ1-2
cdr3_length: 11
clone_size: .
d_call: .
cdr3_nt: TGCAGCGCTCTAACTCACCACGGCTACACCTTC
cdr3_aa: CSALTHHGYTF

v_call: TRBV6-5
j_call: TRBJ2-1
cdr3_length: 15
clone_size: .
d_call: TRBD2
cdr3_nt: TGTGCCAGCAGCGTGGGACTAGCGGACTACAATGAGCAGTTCTTC
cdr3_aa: CASSVGLADYNEQFF

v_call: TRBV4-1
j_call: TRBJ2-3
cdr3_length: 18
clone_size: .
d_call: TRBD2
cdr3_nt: TGCGCCAGCAGCCAAGATCCTGGCGCGGGGGGGAACACAGATACGCAGTATTTT
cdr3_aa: CASSQDPGAGGNTDTQYF

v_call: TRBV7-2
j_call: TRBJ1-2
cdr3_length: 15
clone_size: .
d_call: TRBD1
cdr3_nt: TGTGCCAGCAGCTTCTCGGGACAGGGGGGTTATGGCTACACCTTC
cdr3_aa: CASSFSGQGGYGYTF

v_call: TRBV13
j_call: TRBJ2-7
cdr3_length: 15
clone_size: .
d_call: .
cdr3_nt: TGTGCCAGCAGCTTGGGCGAAGGTGATTTCTACGAGCAGTACTTC
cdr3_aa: CASSLGEGDFYEQYF

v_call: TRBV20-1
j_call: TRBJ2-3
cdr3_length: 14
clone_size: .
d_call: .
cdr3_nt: TGCAGTGCTAGTATACCTGGGGGGACAGATACGCAGTATTTT
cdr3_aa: CSASIPGGTDTQYF

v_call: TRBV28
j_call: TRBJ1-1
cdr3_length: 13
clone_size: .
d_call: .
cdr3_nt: TGTGCCAGCAGTTTCAGGTGGAACACTGAAGCTTTCTTT
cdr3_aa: CASSFRWNTEAFF

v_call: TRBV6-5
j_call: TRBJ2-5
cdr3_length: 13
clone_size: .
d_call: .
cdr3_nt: TGTGCCAGCAGCGCTACGTACCAAGAGACCCAGTACTTC
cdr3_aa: CASSATYQETQYF

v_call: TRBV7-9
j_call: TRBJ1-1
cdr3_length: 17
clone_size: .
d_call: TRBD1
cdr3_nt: TGTGCCAGCAGCCGCCGGACAGGGCTTCGGTTGGACACTGAAGCTTTCTTT
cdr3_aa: CASSRRTGLRLDTEAFF

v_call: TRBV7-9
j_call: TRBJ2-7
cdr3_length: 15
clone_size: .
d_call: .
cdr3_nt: TGTGCCAGCACCGACGGACAGCTCCTTAAGTACGAGCAGTACTTC
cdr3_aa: CASTDGQLLKYEQYF

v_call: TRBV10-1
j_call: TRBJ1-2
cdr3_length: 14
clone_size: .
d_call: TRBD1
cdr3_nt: TGCGCCAGCAGTGCGCCACAGGGGGGTAATGGCTACACCTTC
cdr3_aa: CASSAPQGGNGYTF

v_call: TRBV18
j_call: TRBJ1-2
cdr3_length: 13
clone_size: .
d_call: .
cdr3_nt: TGTGCCAGCTCACCCGGGGCTAACTATGGCTACACCTTC
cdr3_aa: CASSPGANYGYTF

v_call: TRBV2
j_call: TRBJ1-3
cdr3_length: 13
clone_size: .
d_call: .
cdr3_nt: TGTGCCAGCATCCAGTTCTCTGGAAACACCATATATTTT
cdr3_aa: CASIQFSGNTIYF

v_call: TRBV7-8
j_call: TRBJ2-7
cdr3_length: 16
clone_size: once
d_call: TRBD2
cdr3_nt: TGTGCCAGCAGCTTACCGGGACTAGCGGGGGTATGGGAGCAGTACTTC
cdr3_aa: CASSLPGLAGVWEQYF

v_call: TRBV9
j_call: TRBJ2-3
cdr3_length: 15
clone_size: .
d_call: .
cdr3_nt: TGTGCCAGCAGCGCACAGGGGACTCCCACAGATACGCAGTATTTT
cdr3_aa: CASSAQGTPTDTQYF

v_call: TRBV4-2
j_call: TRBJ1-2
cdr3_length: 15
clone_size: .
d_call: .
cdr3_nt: TGTGCCAGCAGCCCCTCGGACGGGGGATCCTATGGCTACACCTTC
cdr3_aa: CASSPSDGGSYGYTF

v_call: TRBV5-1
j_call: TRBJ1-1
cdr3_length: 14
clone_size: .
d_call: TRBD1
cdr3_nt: TGCGCCAGCAGCGTCACAGGGGCGTACACTGAAGCTTTCTTT
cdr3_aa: CASSVTGAYTEAFF

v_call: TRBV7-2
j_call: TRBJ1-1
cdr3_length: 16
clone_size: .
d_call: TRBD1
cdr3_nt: TGTGCCAGCAGCTTACGAGGACAGGGCGGATTCACTGAAGCTTTCTTT
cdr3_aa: CASSLRGQGGFTEAFF

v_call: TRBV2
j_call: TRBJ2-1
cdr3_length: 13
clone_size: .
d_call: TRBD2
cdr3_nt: TGTGCCAGCAGTGCTGGCGGGAGGCTTGAGCAGTTCTTC
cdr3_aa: CASSAGGRLEQFF

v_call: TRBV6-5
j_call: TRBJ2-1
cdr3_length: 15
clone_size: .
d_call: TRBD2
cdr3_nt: TGTGCCAGCATGACACTAGCGCTCCGGTTGGATGAGCAGTTCTTC
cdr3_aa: CASMTLALRLDEQFF

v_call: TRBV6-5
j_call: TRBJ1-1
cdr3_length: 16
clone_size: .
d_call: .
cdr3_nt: TGTGCCAGCAGTTTCGATCCGGGACGGGAGGGATCCGAAGCTTTCTTT
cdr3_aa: CASSFDPGREGSEAFF

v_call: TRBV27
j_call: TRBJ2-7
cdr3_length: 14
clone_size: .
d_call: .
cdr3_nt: TGTGCCAGCAGCCGAAGCGGCACCACCTACGAGCAGTACTTC
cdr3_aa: CASSRSGTTYEQYF

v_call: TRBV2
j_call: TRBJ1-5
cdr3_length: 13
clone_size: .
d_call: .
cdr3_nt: TGTGCCAGCAGCCTATTCCCTAATCAGCCCCAGCATTTT
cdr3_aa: CASSLFPNQPQHF

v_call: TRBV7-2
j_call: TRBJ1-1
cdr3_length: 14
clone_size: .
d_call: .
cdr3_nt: TGTGCCAGCAGCTTCGGGGGGGATCACACTGAAGCTTTCTTT
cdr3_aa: CASSFGGDHTEAFF

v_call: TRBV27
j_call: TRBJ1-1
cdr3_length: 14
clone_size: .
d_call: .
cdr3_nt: TGTGCCAGCAGTGGACTAGGGTGGAACACTGAAGCTTTCTTT
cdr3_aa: CASSGLGWNTEAFF

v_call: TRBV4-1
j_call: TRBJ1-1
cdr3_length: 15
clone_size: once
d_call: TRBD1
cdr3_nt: TGCGCCAGCAGCCCCCCCTCCCTCCAGGGGGCTGAAGCTTTCTTT
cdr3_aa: CASSPPSLQGAEAFF